The sequence of this T cell receptor (beta chain) was determined in a study of tumor-infiltrating lymphocytes in primary liver carcinoma. Notes on this clonotype: The germline gene is not matched at one end of the junction; a read error may be the cause.

The CDR3 covers 14 residues. The researchers obtained blood RNA from unsorted whole blood and also extracted germline DNA. With 500 ng total RNA as template and a constant-region primer, TCR beta cDNA was made. ARM-PCR was slightly modified, and three nested multiplex PCR rounds with it gave rise to the TCR beta libraries. For approximately 11 cycles apiece, the opening two PCR rounds ran with TRBV1-TRBV30 forward primers and a C-beta reverse primer. A single record per CDR3 protein comes from TCRdb applying MiXCR to the multiplex PCR reads. Of approximately 310,000 distinct CDR3 sequences in the sample, about 60% were seen once.

V and J are TRBV12-3 or TRBV12-4 and TRBJ1-3; D gene uncertain. Sequenced material: peripheral blood. This receptor was obtained from a man aged 35-49 years with primary liver carcinoma and hepatitis B virus infection. The CDR3 sequence: CSSSLGSSGNTIYF. In nucleotides, the CDR3 is TGTTCCAGCAGTTTAGGGAGCTCTGGAAACACCATATATTTT.